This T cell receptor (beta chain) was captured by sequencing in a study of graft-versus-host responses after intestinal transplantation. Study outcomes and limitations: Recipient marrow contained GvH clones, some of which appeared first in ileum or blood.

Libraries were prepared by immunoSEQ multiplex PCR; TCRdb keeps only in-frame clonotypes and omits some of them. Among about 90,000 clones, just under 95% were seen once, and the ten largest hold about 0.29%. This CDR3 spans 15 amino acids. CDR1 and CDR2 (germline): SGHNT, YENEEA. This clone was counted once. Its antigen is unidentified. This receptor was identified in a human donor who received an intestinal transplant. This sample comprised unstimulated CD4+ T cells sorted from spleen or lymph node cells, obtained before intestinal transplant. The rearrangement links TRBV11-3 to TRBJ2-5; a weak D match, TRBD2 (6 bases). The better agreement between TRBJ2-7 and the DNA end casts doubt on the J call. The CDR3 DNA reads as TGTGCCAGCAGCTTAGGGGCAGGTGGAGGGGACGAGCAGTACTTC. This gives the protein CASSLGAGGGDEQYF.